The sequence of this T cell receptor (beta chain) was determined in a study of OX40 agonist ivuxolimab in advanced cancers. Deletions cut 7 bases from V and 5 bases from J, with 21 bases between. Germline V gene data show CDR1 as KGHSH and CDR2 as LQKENI. This CDR3 is 16 amino acids long. TCRdb keeps only in-frame clones here, not all; method: immunoSEQ multiplex PCR. The sample has 55,000 to 75,000 clones; 65% to 85% are singletons. Sample: CD4+ or CD8+ T cells sorted from blood, taken in a trial of the OX40 agonist ivuxolimab. This TCR was recovered from an adult with an advanced solid tumor such as melanoma, head and neck, liver or kidney cancer. This chain joins TRBV18 and TRBJ1-5; weak D call: TRBD1 (5 bases). The CDR3 loop is CASLVFWDGDDQPQHF. The CDR3 nucleotides read TGTGCCAGCTTAGTATTTTGGGACGGGGATGATCAGCCCCAGCATTTT.